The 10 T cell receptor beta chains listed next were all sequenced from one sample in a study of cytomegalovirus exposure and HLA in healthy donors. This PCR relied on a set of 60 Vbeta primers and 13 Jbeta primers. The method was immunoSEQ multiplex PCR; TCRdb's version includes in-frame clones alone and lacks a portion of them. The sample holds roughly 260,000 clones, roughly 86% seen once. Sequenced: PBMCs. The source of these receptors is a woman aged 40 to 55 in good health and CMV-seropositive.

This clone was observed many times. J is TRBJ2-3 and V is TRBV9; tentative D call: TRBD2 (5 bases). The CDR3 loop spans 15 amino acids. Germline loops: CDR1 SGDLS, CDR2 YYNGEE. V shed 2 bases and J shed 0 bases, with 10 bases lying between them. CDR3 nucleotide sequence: TGTGCCAGCAGCGTGTCCGGGGATAGCACAGATACGCAGTATTTT. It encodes CASSVSGDSTDTQYF.

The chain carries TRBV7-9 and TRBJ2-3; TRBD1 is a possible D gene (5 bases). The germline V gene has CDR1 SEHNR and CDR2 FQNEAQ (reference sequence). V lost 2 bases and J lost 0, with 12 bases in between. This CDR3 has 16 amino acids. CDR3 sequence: CASSLQGLLSTDTQYF. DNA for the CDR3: TGTGCCAGCAGCTTACAGGGCCTTCTTAGCACAGATACGCAGTATTTT.

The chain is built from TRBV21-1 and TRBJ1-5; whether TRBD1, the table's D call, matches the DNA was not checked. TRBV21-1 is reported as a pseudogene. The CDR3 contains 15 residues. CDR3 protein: CASSKGGTGGQPQHF. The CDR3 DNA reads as TGTGCCAGCAGCAAAGGAGGGACAGGGGGACAGCCCCAGCATTTT.

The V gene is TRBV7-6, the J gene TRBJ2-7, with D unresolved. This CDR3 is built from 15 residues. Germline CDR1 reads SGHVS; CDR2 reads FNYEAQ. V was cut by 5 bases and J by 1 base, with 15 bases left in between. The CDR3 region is CASSPDKALSYEQYF. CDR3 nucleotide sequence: TGTGCCAGCAGCCCCGACAAGGCCCTTTCCTACGAGCAGTACTTC.

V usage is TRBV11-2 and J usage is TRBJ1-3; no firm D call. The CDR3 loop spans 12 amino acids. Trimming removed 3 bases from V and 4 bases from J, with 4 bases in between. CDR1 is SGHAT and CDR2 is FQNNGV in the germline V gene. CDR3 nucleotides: TGTGCCAGCAGCTTCGGGGGAAACACCATATATTTT. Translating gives CASSFGGNTIYF.

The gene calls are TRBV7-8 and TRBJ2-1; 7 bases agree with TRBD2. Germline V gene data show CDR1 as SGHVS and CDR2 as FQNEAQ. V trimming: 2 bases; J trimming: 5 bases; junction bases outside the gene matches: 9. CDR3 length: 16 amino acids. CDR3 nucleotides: TGTGCCAGCAGCTTATACGGGGGAGGGATCAACAATGAGCAGTTCTTC. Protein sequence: CASSLYGGGINNEQFF.

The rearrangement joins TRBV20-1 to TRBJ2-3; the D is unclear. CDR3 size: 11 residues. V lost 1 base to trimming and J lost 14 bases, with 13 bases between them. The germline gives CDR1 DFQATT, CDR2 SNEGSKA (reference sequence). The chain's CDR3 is CSARGDLTAYF. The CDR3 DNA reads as TGCAGTGCTAGAGGCGACCTGACTGCGTATTTT.

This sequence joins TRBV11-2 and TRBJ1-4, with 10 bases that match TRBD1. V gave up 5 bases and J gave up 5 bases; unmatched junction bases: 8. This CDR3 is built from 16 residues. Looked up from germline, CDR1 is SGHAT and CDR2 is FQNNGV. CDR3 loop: CASSPSRTGGNEKLFF. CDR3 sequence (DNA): TGTGCCAGCAGCCCTAGCCGGACAGGGGGAAATGAAAAACTGTTTTTT.

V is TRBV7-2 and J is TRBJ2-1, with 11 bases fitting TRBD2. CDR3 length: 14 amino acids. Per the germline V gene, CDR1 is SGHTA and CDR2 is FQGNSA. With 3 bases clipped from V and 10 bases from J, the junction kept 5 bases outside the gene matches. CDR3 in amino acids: CASSFGSGREEQFF. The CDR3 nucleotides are TGTGCCAGCAGCTTTGGTAGCGGGAGGGAGGAGCAGTTCTTC.

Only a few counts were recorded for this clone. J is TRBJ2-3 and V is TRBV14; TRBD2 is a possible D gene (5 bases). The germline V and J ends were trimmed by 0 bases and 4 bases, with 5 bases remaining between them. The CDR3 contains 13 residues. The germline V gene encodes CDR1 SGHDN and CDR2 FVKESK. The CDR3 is CASSQERADTQYF. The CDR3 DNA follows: TGTGCCAGCAGCCAAGAGAGGGCAGATACGCAGTATTTT.